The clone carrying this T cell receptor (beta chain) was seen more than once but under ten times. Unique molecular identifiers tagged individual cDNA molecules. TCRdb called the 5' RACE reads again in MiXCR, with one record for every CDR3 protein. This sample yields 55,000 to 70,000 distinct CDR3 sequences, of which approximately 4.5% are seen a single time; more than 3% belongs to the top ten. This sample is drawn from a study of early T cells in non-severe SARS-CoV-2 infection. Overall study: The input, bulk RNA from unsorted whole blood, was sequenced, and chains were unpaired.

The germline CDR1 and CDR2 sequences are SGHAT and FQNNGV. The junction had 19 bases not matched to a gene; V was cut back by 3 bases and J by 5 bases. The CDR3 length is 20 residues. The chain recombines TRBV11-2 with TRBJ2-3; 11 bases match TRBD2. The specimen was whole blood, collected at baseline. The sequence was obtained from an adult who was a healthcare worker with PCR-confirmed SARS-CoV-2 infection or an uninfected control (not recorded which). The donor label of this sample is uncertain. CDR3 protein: CASSFRGIAGGRPNIDTQYF. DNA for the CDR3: TGTGCCAGCAGCTTCCGAGGGATAGCGGGGGGGCGACCGAACATAGATACGCAGTATTTT.